The source of this TCR beta chain is a study of low-dose radiotherapy and immunotherapy resistance in tumors. Study at large: Each two-week cycle included intravenous cyclophosphamide 200 mg/m2, given one day before radiation and immunotherapy.

CDR3 length equals 15 residues. V was shortened by 0 bases and J by 0 bases, with 6 bases between the two germline ends. Germline V gene sequence: CDR1 LNHDA, CDR2 SQIVND (reference sequence). Primers used for first-strand cDNA, a TRAV- and TRBV-specific set, covered both alpha and beta chains. TCR amplification used roughly 20 PCR cycles, a constant-region primer and a V-primer adapter. TCRdb used MiXCR to reprocess the reads, holding one entry per CDR3 protein. The sample records about 100,000 distinct CDR3 sequences, less than 25% being singletons. The time point is: after trial treatment. As to treatment: LDRT plus nivolumab, ipilimumab, low-dose cyclophosphamide and aspirin (RACIN trial). This clonotype was detected many times.

Sequenced material: PBMCs, taken after low-dose radiotherapy plus immunotherapy. This TCR was recovered from a male donor with prostate cancer. The chain links TRBV19 to TRBJ2-1; possible D gene TRBD2, 6 bases. In DNA form, the CDR3 reads TGTGCCAGTAGTATAGACGGGAGCTCCTACAATGAGCAGTTCTTC. It codes for CASSIDGSSYNEQFF.